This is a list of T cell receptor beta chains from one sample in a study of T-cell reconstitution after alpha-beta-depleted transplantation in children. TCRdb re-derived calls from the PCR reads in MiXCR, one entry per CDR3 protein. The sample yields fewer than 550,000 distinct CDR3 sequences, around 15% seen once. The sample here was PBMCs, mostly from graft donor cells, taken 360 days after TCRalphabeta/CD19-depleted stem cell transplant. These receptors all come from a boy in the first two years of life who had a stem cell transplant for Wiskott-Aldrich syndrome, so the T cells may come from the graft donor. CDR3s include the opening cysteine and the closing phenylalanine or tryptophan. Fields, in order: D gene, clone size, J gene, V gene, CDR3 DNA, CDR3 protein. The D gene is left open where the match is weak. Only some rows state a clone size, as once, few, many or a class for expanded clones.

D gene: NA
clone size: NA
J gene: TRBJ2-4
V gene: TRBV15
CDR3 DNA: TGTGCCACCAGTAGAGCAGGGCCTTCTAAAAACATTCAGTACTTC
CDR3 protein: CATSRAGPSKNIQYF

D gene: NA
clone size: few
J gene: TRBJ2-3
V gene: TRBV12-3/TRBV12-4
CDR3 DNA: TGTGCCAGCAGTCCCCGACTAGGGAGGGATACGCAGTATTTT
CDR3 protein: CASSPRLGRDTQYF

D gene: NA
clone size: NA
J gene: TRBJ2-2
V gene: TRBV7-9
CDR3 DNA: TGTGCCAGCAGCCCCCGGACTATGGCCGGGGAGCTGTTTTTT
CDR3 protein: CASSPRTMAGELFF

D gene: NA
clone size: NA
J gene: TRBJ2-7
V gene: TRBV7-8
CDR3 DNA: TGTGCCAGCAGCTTAGCGACCCTCAAGATTGTTTCCTACGAGCAGTACTTC
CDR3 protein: CASSLATLKIVSYEQYF

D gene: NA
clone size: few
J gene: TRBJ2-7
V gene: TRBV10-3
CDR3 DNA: TGTGCCATCCTGGGGGGCGTTGGTTACGAGCAGTACTTC
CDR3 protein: CAILGGVGYEQYF

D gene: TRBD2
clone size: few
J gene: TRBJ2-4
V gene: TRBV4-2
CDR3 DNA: TGTGCCAGCAGCCAAGTGGGGACTAGCGGGGGAATAGCCAAAAACATTCAGTACTTC
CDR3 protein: CASSQVGTSGGIAKNIQYF

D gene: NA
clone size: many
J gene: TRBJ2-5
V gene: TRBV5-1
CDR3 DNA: TGCGCCAGCAGCTTGGTTACCGAAGAGACCCAGTACTTC
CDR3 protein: CASSLVTEETQYF

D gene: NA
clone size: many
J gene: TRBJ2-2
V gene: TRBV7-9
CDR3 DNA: TGTGCCAGCTCACGGTCCGGGGAGCTGTTTTTT
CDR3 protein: CASSRSGELFF

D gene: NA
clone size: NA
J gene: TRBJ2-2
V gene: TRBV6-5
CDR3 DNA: TGTGCCAGCAGTTACTCGGTAATAGGCATCGGGGAGCTGTTTTTT
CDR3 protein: CASSYSVIGIGELFF

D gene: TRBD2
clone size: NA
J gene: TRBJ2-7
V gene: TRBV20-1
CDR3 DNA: TGCAGTGCTAGTCGGGCGGGAGGGCCCTCCTTCTCCTACGAGCAGTACTTC
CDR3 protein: CSASRAGGPSFSYEQYF

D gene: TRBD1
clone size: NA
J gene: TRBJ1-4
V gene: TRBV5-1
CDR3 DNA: TGCGCCAGCAGCTTGGGGACAGGGGATGAAAAACTGTTTTTT
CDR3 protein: CASSLGTGDEKLFF

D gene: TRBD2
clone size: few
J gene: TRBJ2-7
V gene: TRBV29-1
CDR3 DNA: TGCAGCGTTGCGGGACTAGCGACGTACGAGCAGTACTTC
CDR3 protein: CSVAGLATYEQYF

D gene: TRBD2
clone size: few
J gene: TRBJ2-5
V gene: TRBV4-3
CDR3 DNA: TGCGCCAGCAGTCGACTAGCGGGTAACCAAGAGACCCAGTACTTC
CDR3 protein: CASSRLAGNQETQYF

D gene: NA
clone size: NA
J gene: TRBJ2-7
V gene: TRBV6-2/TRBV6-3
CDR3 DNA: TGTGCCAGCAGCTTCCGCCCTCTTTCTTCCTACGAGCAGTACTTC
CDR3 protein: CASSFRPLSSYEQYF

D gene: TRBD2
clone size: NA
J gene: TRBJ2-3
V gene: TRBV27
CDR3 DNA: TGTGCCAGCAGTTCCCCTTTACTAGCGGGAGGGCCTGGGGATACGCAGTATTTT
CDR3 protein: CASSSPLLAGGPGDTQYF

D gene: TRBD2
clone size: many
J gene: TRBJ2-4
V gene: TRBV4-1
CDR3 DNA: TGCGCCAGCAGCCAAGATACTCCGGGGGGAAGCGTGACCAAAAACATTCAGTACTTC
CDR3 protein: CASSQDTPGGSVTKNIQYF

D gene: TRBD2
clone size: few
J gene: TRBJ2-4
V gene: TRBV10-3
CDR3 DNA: TGTGCCATCAGTGATGGCACTAGCGGGAGTTGGCCCAAAAACATTCAGTACTTC
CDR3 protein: CAISDGTSGSWPKNIQYF

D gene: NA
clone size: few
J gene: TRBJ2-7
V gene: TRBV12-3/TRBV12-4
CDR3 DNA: TGTGCCAGCAGTTTTCTCCCGGGTAACTACGAGCAGTACTTC
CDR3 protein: CASSFLPGNYEQYF

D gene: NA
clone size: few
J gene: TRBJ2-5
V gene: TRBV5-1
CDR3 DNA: TGCGCCAGCAGCTTTTTAGCGTGGGGAGAGACCCAGTACTTC
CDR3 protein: CASSFLAWGETQYF

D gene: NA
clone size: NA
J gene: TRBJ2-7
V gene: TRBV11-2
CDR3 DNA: TGTGCCAGCAGCTTAGTATTGGCGCCCCACGAGCAGTACTTC
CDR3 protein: CASSLVLAPHEQYF

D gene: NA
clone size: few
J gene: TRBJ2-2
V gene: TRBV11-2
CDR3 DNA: TGTGCCAGCAGCTCCGAGGGCAAGCTGAACACCGGGGAGCTGTTTTTT
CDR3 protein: CASSSEGKLNTGELFF

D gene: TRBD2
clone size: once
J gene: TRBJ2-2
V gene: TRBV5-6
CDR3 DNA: TGTGCCAGCAGCGTCCAGCGGGAGAGGACCGGGGAGCTGTTTTTT
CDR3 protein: CASSVQRERTGELFF

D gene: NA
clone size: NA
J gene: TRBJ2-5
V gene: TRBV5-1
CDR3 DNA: TGCGCCAGCAGCACACAAGCGGCTGAAGAGACCCAGTACTTC
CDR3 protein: CASSTQAAEETQYF

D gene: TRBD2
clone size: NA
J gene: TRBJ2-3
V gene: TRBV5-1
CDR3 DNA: TGCGCCAGCAGCACCGTGACTAGCGGGAGCGGCACAGATACGCAGTATTTT
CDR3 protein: CASSTVTSGSGTDTQYF

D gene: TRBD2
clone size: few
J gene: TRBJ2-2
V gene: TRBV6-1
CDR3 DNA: TGTGCCAGCAGTACGGGTCAAAGGACTAGCGGCACCGGGGAGCTGTTTTTT
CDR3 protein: CASSTGQRTSGTGELFF

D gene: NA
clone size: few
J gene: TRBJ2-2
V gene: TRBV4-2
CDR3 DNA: TGTGCCAGCAGCCAAGACAAAGTAAACACCGGGGAGCTGTTTTTT
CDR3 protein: CASSQDKVNTGELFF

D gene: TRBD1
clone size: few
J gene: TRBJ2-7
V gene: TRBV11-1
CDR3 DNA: TGTGCCAGCAGCTCGCGCAAATCGGGACAGGGGGCGATTCACGAGCAGTACTTC
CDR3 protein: CASSSRKSGQGAIHEQYF

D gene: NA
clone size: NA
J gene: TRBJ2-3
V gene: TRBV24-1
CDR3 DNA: TGTGCCACCAGTGATTCTGCCTCTAGCACAGATACGCAGTATTTT
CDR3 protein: CATSDSASSTDTQYF

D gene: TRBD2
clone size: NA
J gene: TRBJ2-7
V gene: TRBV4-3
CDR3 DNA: TGCGCCAGCAGCCAAGAAGGGACTAGCGGGAGGAGCGCTCCCTACGAGCAGTACTTC
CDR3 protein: CASSQEGTSGRSAPYEQYF

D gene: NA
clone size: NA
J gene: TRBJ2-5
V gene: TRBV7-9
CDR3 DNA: TGTGCCAGCAGCTTAAATCCGCAAGAGACCCAGTACTTC
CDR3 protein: CASSLNPQETQYF

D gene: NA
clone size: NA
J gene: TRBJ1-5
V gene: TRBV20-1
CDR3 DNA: TGCAGTGCTATCCGGGGCAATCAGCCCCAGCATTTT
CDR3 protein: CSAIRGNQPQHF

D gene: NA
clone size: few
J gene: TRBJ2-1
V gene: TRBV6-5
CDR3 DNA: TGTGCCAGCAGTTACCTTCGAAAGCTAACACACAATGAGCAGTTCTTC
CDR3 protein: CASSYLRKLTHNEQFF

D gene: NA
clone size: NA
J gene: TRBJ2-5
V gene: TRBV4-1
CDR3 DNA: TGCGCCAGCAGCCAAGATCCGAGGGTACCGCAAGAGACCCAGTACTTC
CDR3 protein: CASSQDPRVPQETQYF

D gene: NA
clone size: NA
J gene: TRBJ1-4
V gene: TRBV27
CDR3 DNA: TGTGCCAGCAGTTGGTCCCCGAATAATAAAAAACTGTTTTTT
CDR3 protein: CASSWSPNNKKLFF

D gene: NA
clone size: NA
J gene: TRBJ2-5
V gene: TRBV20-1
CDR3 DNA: TGCAGTGCTAGTCGGCAGCAACAAGAGACCCAGTACTTC
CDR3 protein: CSASRQQQETQYF

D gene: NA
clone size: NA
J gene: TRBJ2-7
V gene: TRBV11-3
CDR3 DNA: TGTGCCAGCAGCTTAAGGGGCCAGGTAGACGAGCAGTACTTC
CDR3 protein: CASSLRGQVDEQYF

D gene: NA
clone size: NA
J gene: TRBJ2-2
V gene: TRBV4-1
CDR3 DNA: TGCGCCAGCAGCCAAGGCAGTGCCGGGGAGCTGTTTTTT
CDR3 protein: CASSQGSAGELFF

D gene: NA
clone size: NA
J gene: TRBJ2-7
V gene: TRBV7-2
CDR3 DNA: TGTGCCAGCAGCTTGAGGAACGGGAGCCACGAGCAGTACTTC
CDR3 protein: CASSLRNGSHEQYF

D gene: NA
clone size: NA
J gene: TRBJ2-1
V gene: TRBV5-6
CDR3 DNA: TGTGCCAGCAGTTGGGGCCATGAGCAGTTCTTC
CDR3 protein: CASSWGHEQFF

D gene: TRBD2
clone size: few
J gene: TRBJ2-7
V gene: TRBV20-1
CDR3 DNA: TGCAGTGTCACAGCGGGAGACTCCTACGAGCAGTACTTC
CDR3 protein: CSVTAGDSYEQYF

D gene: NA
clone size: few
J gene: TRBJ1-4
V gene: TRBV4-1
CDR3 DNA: TGCGCCAGCAGCCAGCTCGGATCGGCGGGAGAAAAACTGTTTTTT
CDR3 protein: CASSQLGSAGEKLFF

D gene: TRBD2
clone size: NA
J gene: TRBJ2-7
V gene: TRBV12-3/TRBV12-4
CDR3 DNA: TGTGCCAGCAGTTTAACAAGCGGGGGGGCGGGATCCTACGAGCAGTACTTC
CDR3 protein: CASSLTSGGAGSYEQYF

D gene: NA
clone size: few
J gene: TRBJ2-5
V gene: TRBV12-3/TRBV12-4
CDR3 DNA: TGTGCCAGCAGTTTTATCGCAGGCCAAGAGACCCAGTACTTC
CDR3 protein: CASSFIAGQETQYF

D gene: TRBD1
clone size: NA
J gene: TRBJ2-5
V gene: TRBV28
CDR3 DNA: TGTGCCAGCAGCCCCCGGGACAGGGAAGAGACCCAGTACTTC
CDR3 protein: CASSPRDREETQYF

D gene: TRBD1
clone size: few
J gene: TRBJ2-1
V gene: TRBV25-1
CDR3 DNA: TGTGCCAGCACTCCCTTCCGGGACAGTCACTACAATGAGCAGTTCTTC
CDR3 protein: CASTPFRDSHYNEQFF

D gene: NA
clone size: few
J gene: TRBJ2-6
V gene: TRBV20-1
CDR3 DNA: TGCAGTGCTCGAGACAGGAGATACTCTGGGGCCAACGTCCTGACTTTC
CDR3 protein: CSARDRRYSGANVLTF

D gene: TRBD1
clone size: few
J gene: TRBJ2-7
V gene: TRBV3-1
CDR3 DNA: TGTGCCAGCAGCCCCGGACAGGGGGCAGGTGAGCAGTACTTC
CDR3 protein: CASSPGQGAGEQYF

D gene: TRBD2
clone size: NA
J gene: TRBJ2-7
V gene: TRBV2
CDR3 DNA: TGTGCCAGCTCTAACCCGGGACTACCCTTCGAGCAGTACTTC
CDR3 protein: CASSNPGLPFEQYF

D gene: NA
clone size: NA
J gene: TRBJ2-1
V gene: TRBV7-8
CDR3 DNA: TGTGCCAGCAGCACCCGGGAAGGTGGCGATGAGCAGTTCTTC
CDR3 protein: CASSTREGGDEQFF

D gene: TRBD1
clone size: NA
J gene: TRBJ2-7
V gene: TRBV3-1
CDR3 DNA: TGTGCCAGCAGCCAAGGTCAGGGGGTTACCTACGAGCAGTACTTC
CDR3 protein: CASSQGQGVTYEQYF

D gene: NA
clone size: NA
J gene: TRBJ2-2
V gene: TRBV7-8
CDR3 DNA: TGTGCCAGCAGCTTACGAAGTTCGGGGGGCCCGAGAACCGGGGAGCTGTTTTTT
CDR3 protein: CASSLRSSGGPRTGELFF

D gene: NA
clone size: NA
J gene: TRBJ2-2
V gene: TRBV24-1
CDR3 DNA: TGTGCCACCAGTGATATTGACAGTGCTCGACCCGAGCTGTTTTTT
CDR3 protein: CATSDIDSARPELFF

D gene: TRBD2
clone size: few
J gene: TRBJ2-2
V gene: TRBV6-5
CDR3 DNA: TGTGCCAGCAGTTGGCGGGAGTCCGGGGAGCTGTTTTTT
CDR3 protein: CASSWRESGELFF

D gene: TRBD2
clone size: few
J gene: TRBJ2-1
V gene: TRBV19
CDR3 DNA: TGTGCCAGTAGTATCGTACCAAAATCACTAGCGGCGGAGGGGTTTTACAATGAGCAGTTCTTC
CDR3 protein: CASSIVPKSLAAEGFYNEQFF